This TCR beta chain was captured by sequencing in a study of control samples from healthy donors and cancer patients. Data came from immunoSEQ multiplex PCR; TCRdb stores just in-frame clones and leaves some out. Of roughly 92,000 clones in the sample, about 89% are singletons; the top ten hold less than 8.5%. The material sequenced was blood. This clonotype originated in a woman aged 55-69 years in good health.

DNA of the CDR3: TGTGCCAGTAGTATAGGAGGGGGCGGCGTATATCCCCAGCATTTT. The encoded protein is CASSIGGGGVYPQHF. V is TRBV19 and J is TRBJ1-5, with TRBD1 matching 7 bases. This CDR3 spans 15 amino acids. Per germline, CDR1 LNHDA and CDR2 SQIVND (reference sequence). V was pared by 1 base and J by 10 bases, with 10 bases of the junction left unmatched.